The present TCR beta chain was sequenced within a study of monozygotic twins with inflammatory bowel disease. The CDR3 has 17 amino acids. CDR1 and CDR2 (germline): SGHAT, FQNNGV. TCRdb re-called the 5' RACE reads and gives one entry per CDR3 protein, without DNA. Recorded here are some 83,000 distinct CDR3 sequences; the top ten clones represent less than 8%. General observations from the study: Reduced clonotype sharing with other individuals was observed in IBD patients relative to healthy twins, especially with disease activity. Concordant and discordant twins showed no difference in repertoire similarity, possibly from limited power. Nothing supported a single strong signal or clonotype that was associated with IBD. IBD-affected twins scored below their healthy co-twins in TCRbeta diversity (inverse Simpson).

As regards this clonotype: Its antigen remains unknown.

The rearrangement joins TRBV11-2 to TRBJ1-2; absent DNA, TCRdb's TRBD1 call cannot be checked. This TCR was recovered from a human donor with ulcerative colitis or Crohn's disease, or a healthy co-twin of an affected twin (not recorded which). The source material was blood. The CDR3 spells CASSSGTGGSGRYGYTF.